This passage covers 3 T cell receptor beta chains from one sample sequenced in a study of response to subunit inactivated influenza vaccine. Each CDR3 protein gets one entry after TCRdb re-called the RT-PCR reads with MiXCR. The sample lists about 700,000 distinct CDR3 sequences, 15% to 18% occurring once. Sequences were derived from PBMCs from blood, sampled approximately 13 days after vaccination. The receptors derive from a man in his fifties who received an inactivated influenza vaccine.

The chain links TRBV10-3 to TRBJ1-4, with 7 bases matching TRBD1. CDR3 length equals 14 residues. J lost 8 bases, V lost 3 bases, and 6 bases had no gene match. CDR1 is ENHRY, CDR2 SYGVKD, per germline. CDR3 nucleotides: TGTGCCATCAGTGACAGGGGGTTGGGAGAAAAACTGTTTTTT. The encoded protein is CAISDRGLGEKLFF.

This clonotype was seen only a few times. The gene calls are TRBV4-2 and TRBJ2-7; TRBD2 aligns across 7 bases. From germline, CDR1 is LGHNA and CDR2 YNFKEQ. V lost 4 bases to trimming and J lost 2 bases; unmatched junction nucleotides: 14. CDR3 length: 17 residues. The chain's CDR3 is CASSPRYSGGTTYEQYF. The CDR3 region has the DNA TGTGCCAGCAGCCCTCGGTATTCCGGGGGGACCACCTACGAGCAGTACTTC.

The table lists this clonotype with a few counts. The chain has TRBV27 and TRBJ2-1; D perhaps matches TRBD2 (5 bases). This CDR3 has 17 residues. Germline V gene data show CDR1 as MNHEY and CDR2 as SMNVEV (reference sequence). Trimming stripped 5 bases from V and 7 bases from J, with 24 bases between. The CDR3 nucleotides read TGTGCCAGCAGTCCAATAGCGTTGGGAGTAGTTTTTAATGAGCAGTTCTTC. It specifies CASSPIALGVVFNEQFF.